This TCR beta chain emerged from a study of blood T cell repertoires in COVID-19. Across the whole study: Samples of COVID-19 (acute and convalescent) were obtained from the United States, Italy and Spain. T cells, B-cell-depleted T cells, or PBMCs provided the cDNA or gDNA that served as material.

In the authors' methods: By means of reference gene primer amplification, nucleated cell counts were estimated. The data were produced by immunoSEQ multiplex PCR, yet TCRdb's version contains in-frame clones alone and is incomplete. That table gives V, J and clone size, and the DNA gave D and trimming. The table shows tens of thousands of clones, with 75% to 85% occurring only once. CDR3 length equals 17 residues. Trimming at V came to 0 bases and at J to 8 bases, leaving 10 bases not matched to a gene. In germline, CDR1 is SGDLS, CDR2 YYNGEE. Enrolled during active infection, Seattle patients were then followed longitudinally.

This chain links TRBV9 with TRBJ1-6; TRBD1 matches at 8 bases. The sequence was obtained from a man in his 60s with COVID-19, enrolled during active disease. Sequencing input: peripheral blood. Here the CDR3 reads CASSVEDRVRIDSPLHF. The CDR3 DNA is TGTGCCAGCAGCGTAGAGGACAGGGTGAGGATTGATTCACCCCTCCACTTT.